This T cell receptor beta chain was sequenced in a study of beta chain features in type 1 diabetes. About the research overall: The samples had around 98 million sorted cells examined in all.

Germline V gives CDR1 SQVTM, CDR2 ANQGSEA. Trimming left V 4 bases short and J 7 bases short, with 9 bases between. This CDR3 region has 11 residues. One heparinised blood draw, averaging about 100 mL, came from each donor. This clone was seen only a few times. Its cognate antigen is unknown. Study observations and caveats: At VDJ recombination sites, type 1 diabetes patients had fewer insertions and more deleted nucleotides. Shortening that was moderate but significant affected the TCRB CDR3s of Type 1 diabetes patients in all four CD4+ subsets.

Isolated RNA was reverse transcribed in full, so expressed TCRB transcripts were sequenced. Assay used: immunoSEQ multiplex PCR; TCRdb lists only in-frame clones, some missing. The repertoire consists of hundreds of thousands of clones, with approximately 31% occurring once and the leading ten covering around 0.065%. The V and J genes are TRBV29-1 and TRBJ2-3; the D is unclear. This TCR came from a man between 18 and 29 years old in good health. Sequencing used naive CD4+ T cells from blood. The CDR3 region has the DNA TGCAGCGTTGCTAAAGGATATACGCAGTATTTT. Amino acid sequence: CSVAKGYTQYF.